The clone carrying this T cell receptor beta chain was recorded many times. Its antigen remains unknown. In the PCR, 60 Vbeta and 13 Jbeta primers were used. Clones were read by immunoSEQ multiplex PCR, and TCRdb kept only the in-frame ones, dropping some. The sample gives around 150,000 clones, around 75% of which show up once; around 3% is in the top ten. There are 13 residues in the CDR3. The germline V gene encodes CDR1 SGHRS and CDR2 YFSETQ. Trimming took 0 bases from V and 1 from J, leaving 4 bases between them. The data are from a study of cytomegalovirus exposure and HLA in healthy donors. Overall study results and limits: V- and J-gene trimming of TCR beta was linked (in a later analysis) to a missense DCLRE1C variant. CMV serostatus alone was available as immune exposure information.

The receptor comes from a man aged 35-49 years in good health and CMV-seronegative. The chain links TRBV5-1 to TRBJ1-1; D unresolved. Input material: PBMCs. CDR3 in amino acids: CASSLGRNTEAFF. CDR3 DNA sequence: TGCGCCAGCAGCTTGGGTCGGAACACTGAAGCTTTCTTT.